The 2 T cell receptor beta chains below come from one sample, sequenced in a study of blood T cell repertoires in COVID-19. Sequencing was performed with immunoSEQ multiplex PCR; in TCRdb, only in-frame clones are kept and a portion is missing. In the table there are fewer than 250,000 clones, 80% to 90% of which are singletons. Sequencing was done on a sample of PBMCs or T cells enriched from blood (not recorded which). All receptors come from a woman between 35 and 50 years old who had been exposed to COVID-19.

V and J are TRBV9 and TRBJ1-2; 10 positions match TRBD1. V lost 3 bases and J lost 0; bases outside the gene matches: 8. The CDR3 consists of 17 residues. Germline V gene sequence: CDR1 SGDLS, CDR2 YYNGEE. The DNA for the CDR3 is TGTGCCAGCAGCGCCCGAAGGGGGACAGGGGCTAACTATGGCTACACCTTC. This sequence encodes CASSARRGTGANYGYTF.

The chain links TRBV14 to TRBJ2-7; a possible D gene is TRBD1 (6 bases). The CDR3 extends over 15 amino acids. CDR1 and CDR2 from the germline V gene are SGHDN and FVKESK. The V gene lost 5 bases and the J gene lost 0 bases, with 14 bases spanning the gap. CDR3 in amino acids: CASSFWTVSSYEQYF. The CDR3 nucleotides read TGTGCCAGCAGCTTTTGGACAGTCAGCTCCTACGAGCAGTACTTC.